The entry below gives a single TCR beta chain sequence along with its context. This sample was included in a study of blood T cell repertoires in COVID-19. Assay used: immunoSEQ multiplex PCR; TCRdb lists only in-frame clones, some missing. The sample consists of some 260,000 clones, 80% to 90% of them appearing once. The CDR3 totals 13 residues. Germline V gene sequence: CDR1 SQVTM, CDR2 ANQGSEA. The ends lost 6 bases at V and 2 bases at J; junction bases unmatched: 5. The chain combines TRBV29-1 with TRBJ2-5, with 8 bases fitting TRBD1. This TCR came from an elderly man with acute or convalescent COVID-19. The sample consisted of peripheral blood. The CDR3 protein is CSVQQGGQETQYF. CDR3 sequence (DNA): TGCAGCGTCCAACAGGGGGGTCAAGAGACCCAGTACTTC.